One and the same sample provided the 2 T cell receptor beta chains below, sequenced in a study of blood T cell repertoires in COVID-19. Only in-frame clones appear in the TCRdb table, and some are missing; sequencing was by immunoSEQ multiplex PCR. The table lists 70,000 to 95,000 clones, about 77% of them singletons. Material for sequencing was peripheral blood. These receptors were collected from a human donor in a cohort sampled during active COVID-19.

The CDR3 spells CASSLEDRYNEKLFF. DNA of the CDR3: TGTGCCAGCAGCTTAGAGGACAGATATAATGAAAAACTGTTTTTT. The V call is TRBV7-8, the J call TRBJ1-4; maybe TRBD1 (6 bases). Germline V gene sequence: CDR1 SGHVS, CDR2 FQNEAQ. The CDR3 extends over 15 amino acids. Deletions cut 1 base from V and 4 bases from J, with 10 bases between.

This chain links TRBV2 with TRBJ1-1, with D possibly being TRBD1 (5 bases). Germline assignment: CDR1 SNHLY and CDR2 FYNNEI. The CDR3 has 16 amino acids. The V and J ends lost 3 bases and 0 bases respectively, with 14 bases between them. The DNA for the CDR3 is TGTGCCAGCAGTGATGAATGGGGCGAAATGAACACTGAAGCTTTCTTT. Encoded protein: CASSDEWGEMNTEAFF.